The clone carrying this TCR beta chain has just a few counts. This sample was included in a study of T-cell reconstitution after alpha-beta-depleted transplantation in children. A TCRbeta library incorporating unique molecular identifiers was prepared. TCRdb analysed the PCR reads with MiXCR anew, one entry per CDR3 protein. The table shows some 530,000 distinct CDR3 sequences, with about 12% occurring only once. V shed 10 bases and J shed 1 base, with 13 bases lying between them. Per the germline V gene, CDR1 is SGHDN and CDR2 is FVKESK. This CDR3 spans 13 amino acids. The TCR was taken from a human donor who donated a stem cell graft to a child with combined immunodeficiency. The rearrangement joins TRBV14 to TRBJ1-1; D is unresolved. The sequenced sample was PBMCs from the stem cell graft donor, obtained from the stem cell graft. CDR3 sequence reads: CATVGRWNTEAFF. The CDR3 bases are TGTGCCACCGTAGGACGGTGGAACACTGAAGCTTTCTTT.